The sequence of this TCR beta chain was determined in a study of Graves' ophthalmopathy and Graves' hyperthyroidism. Study as a whole: Specimen type is peripheral blood, obtained at initial diagnosis before any treatment.

Trimming cost V 5 bases and J 0 bases; bases outside gene matches: 12. Germline CDR1 MNHEY, CDR2 SMNVEV (reference sequence). The length of the CDR3 is 17 residues. This clonotype appeared many times. RNA transcripts were the source from which TCR beta CDR3 regions were amplified. Investigators did first-round RT-PCR with HTBI primers, then second-round multiplex PCR. TCRdb analysed the multiplex PCR reads with MiXCR anew, one entry per CDR3 protein. This sample carries about 220,000 distinct CDR3 sequences, 20% to 25% of them seen once, and the ten largest clones take 43%. Each diagnosis was determined on the basis of clinical symptoms, serum thyroxine, TRAb, thyroid ultrasound and orbital computed tomography.

The genes are TRBV27 and TRBJ1-1; TRBD1 matches 7 bases. The sample consisted of peripheral blood. The source of this sequence is a woman aged 45-65 years with Graves' ophthalmopathy. The CDR3 sequence is CASSHLTGIGVNTEAFF. The CDR3 region has the DNA TGTGCCAGCAGTCACTTGACAGGGATTGGTGTGAACACTGAAGCTTTCTTT.